This T cell receptor beta chain was found in a study of shared clonotypes between healthy human individuals. Study in general: CD8 memory received one plate per donor, CD8 naive two, CD4 memory three and CD4 naive three.

Method: immunoSEQ multiplex PCR; TCRdb's copy keeps in-frame clones and lacks some. The sample contains 2 million to 3 million clones, roughly 93% of which appear only once. Note on this clone: Antigen specificity is unknown.

Study-level results: Donor clonotype sharing was expected to depend on sequencing depth. Generation of non-shared clonotypes was less probable than generation of clonotypes shared by all four donors.

A split of CD4+ cells into CD45RA+ naive and CD45RA-negative memory subsets was performed. Germline V gives CDR1 SGHTA, CDR2 FQGNSA. This CDR3 comprises 13 residues. V lost 5 bases and J lost 8; bases outside the gene matches: 6. Sequenced material: naive CD4+ T cells from PBMCs. Subset: CD45RA+ positively selected. This chain joins TRBV7-2 and TRBJ2-1; 7 bases match TRBD2. This receptor was identified in a man in his late teens or twenties in good health. Some clones in this sample may be carry-over from other donors' samples. Here the CDR3 DNA reads TGTGCCAGCAGCGACCGGGGGGTGGATGAGCAGTTCTTC. Translation gives CASSDRGVDEQFF.